The T cell receptor (beta chain) under discussion was sequenced for a study of Ad26.COV2.S vaccination and SARS-CoV-2 variants. Across the whole study: Donor was in the COV1001 Ad26.COV2.S trial arm. Ad26.COV2.S shots went into the muscle once or twice, 56 days apart.

Treatment meaning: approximately 18 received Ad26.COV2.S at low or high dose, single or two shots; about 5 received placebo; per-sample allocation not given. Repertoires come from day 63 after the first vaccine or placebo injection. With respect to this clone: Its antigen is currently unknown.

Points from the study as a whole: In TCR breadth and depth analyses, total T cell responses may have been underestimated.

The repertoire was sequenced with immunoSEQ multiplex PCR; TCRdb's copy has only in-frame clones and lacks some. The sample lists about 420,000 clones; around 89% were seen once. The TCR comes from a person aged 18-60 years who received the Ad26.COV2.S COVID-19 vaccine or a placebo. The sequencing used peripheral blood, collected in a trial of Ad26.COV2.S vaccine versus placebo.

The CDR3, as DNA: TGTGCCAGCAGCCAAAGGGGTCCGGACAGGGGGCGCGGCTACACCTTC. Its translation: CASSQRGPDRGRGYTF. V usage is TRBV3-1 (or the pseudogene TRBV3-2) and J usage is TRBJ1-2; 11 nucleotides match TRBD1. The CDR3 loop spans 16 amino acids. CDR1 is LGHDT, CDR2 YNNKEL, per germline (reference sequence). The junction had 10 bases not matched to a gene; V was cut back by 2 bases and J by 8 bases.